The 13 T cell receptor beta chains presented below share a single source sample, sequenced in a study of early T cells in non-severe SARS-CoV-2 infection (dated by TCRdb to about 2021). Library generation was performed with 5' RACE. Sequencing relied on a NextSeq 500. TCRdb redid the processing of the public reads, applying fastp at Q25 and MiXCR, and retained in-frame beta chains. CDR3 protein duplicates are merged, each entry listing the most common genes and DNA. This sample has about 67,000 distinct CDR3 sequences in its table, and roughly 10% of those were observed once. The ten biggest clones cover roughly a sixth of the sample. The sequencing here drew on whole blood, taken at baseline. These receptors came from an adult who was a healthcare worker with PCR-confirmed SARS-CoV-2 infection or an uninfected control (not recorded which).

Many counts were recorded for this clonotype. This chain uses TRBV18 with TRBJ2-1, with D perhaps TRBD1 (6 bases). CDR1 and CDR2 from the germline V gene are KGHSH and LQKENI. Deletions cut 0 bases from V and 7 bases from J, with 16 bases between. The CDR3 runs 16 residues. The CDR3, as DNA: TGTGCCAGCTCACCACCGAAAGGGTCCCAGGGGAATGAGCAGTTCTTC. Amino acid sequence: CASSPPKGSQGNEQFF.

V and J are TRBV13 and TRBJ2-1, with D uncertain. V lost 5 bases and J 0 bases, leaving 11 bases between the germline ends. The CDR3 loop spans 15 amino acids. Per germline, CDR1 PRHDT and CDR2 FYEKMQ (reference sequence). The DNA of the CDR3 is TGTGCCAGCAGCCTGGACCGGGCCTCCTACAATGAGCAGTTCTTC. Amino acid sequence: CASSLDRASYNEQFF. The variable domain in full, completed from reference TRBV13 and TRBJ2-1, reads AAGVIQSPRHLIKEKRETATLKCYPIPRHDTVYWYQQGPGQDPQFLISFYEKMQSDKGSIPDRFSAQQFSDYHSELNMSSLELGDSALYFCASSLDRASYNEQFFGPGTRLTVL.

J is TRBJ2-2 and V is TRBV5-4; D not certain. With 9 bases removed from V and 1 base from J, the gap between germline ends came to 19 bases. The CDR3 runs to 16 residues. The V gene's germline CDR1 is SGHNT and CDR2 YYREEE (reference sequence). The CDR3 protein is CATPPTLAGNTGELFF. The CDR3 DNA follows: TGTGCCACCCCCCCGACGCTGGCCGGGAACACCGGGGAGCTGTTTTTT.

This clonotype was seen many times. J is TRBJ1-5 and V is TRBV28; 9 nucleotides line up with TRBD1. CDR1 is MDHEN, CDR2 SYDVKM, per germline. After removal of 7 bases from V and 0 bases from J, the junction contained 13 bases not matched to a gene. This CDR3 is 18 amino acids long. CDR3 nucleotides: TGTGCCAGCACGAAGGGGACAGGGCGCCCGTATAGCAATCAGCCCCAGCATTTT. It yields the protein CASTKGTGRPYSNQPQHF.

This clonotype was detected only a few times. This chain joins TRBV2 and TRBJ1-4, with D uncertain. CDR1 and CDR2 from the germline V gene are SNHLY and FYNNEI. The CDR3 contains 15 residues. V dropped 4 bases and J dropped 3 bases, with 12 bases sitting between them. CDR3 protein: CASSVGVLANEKLFF. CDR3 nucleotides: TGTGCCAGCAGTGTTGGGGTGCTGGCTAATGAAAAACTGTTTTTT.

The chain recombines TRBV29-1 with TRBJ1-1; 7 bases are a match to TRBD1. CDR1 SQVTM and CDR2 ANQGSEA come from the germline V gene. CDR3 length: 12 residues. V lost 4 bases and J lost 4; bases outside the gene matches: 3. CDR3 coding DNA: TGCAGCGTTGGACAGGGTCCCACTGAAGCTTTCTTT. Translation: CSVGQGPTEAFF.

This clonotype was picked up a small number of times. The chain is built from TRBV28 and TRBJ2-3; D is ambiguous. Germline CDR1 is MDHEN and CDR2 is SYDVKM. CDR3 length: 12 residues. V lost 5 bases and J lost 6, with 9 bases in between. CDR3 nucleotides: TGTGCCAGCAGTCATGGGTGGGATACGCAGTATTTT. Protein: CASSHGWDTQYF. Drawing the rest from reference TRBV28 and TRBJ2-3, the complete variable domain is DVKVTQSSRYLVKRTGEKVFLECVQDMDHENMFWYRQDPGLGLRLIYFSYDVKMKEKGDIPEGYSVSREKKERFSLILESASTNQTSMYLCASSHGWDTQYFGPGTRLTVL.

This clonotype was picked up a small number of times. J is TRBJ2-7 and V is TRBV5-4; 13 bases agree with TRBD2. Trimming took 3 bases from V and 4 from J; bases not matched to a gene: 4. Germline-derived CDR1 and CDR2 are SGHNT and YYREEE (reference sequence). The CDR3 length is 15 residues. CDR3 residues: CASSSGTSGKYEQYF. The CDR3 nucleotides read TGTGCCAGCAGCTCAGGGACTAGCGGGAAGTACGAGCAGTACTTC.

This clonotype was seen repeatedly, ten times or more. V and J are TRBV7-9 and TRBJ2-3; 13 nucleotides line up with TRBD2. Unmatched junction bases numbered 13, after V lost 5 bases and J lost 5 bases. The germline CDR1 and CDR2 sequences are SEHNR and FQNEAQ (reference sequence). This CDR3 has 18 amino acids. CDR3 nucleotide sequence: TGTGCCAGCAGCCTTGGACTAGCGGGAGCTGGTTTGGGAGATACGCAGTATTTT. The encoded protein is CASSLGLAGAGLGDTQYF.

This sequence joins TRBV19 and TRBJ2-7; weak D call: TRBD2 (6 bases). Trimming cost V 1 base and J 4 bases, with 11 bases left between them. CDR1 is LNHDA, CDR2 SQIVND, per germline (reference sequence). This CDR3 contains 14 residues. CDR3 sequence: CASSIGGLWYEQYF. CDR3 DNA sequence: TGTGCCAGTAGTATAGGGGGACTGTGGTACGAGCAGTACTTC.

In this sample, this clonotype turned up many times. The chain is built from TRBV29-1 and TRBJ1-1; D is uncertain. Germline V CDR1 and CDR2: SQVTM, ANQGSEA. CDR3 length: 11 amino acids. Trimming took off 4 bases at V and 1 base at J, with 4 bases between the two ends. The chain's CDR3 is CSVGQNTEAFF. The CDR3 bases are TGCAGCGTTGGGCAGAACACTGAAGCTTTCTTT.

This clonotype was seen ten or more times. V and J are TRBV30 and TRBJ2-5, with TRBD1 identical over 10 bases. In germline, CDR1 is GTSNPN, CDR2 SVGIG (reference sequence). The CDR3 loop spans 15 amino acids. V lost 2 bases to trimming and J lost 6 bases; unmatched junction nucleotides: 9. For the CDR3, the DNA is TGTGCCTGGAGTCCATCCGGGACAGGGGTCAAGACCCAGTACTTC. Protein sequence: CAWSPSGTGVKTQYF.

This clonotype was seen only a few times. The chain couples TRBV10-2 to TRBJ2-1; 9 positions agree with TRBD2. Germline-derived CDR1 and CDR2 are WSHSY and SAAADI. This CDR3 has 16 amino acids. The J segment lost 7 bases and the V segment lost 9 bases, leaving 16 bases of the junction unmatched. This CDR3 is CASLNPGLAVGNEQFF. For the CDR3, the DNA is TGCGCCAGTTTGAATCCGGGACTAGCTGTGGGGAATGAGCAGTTCTTC.